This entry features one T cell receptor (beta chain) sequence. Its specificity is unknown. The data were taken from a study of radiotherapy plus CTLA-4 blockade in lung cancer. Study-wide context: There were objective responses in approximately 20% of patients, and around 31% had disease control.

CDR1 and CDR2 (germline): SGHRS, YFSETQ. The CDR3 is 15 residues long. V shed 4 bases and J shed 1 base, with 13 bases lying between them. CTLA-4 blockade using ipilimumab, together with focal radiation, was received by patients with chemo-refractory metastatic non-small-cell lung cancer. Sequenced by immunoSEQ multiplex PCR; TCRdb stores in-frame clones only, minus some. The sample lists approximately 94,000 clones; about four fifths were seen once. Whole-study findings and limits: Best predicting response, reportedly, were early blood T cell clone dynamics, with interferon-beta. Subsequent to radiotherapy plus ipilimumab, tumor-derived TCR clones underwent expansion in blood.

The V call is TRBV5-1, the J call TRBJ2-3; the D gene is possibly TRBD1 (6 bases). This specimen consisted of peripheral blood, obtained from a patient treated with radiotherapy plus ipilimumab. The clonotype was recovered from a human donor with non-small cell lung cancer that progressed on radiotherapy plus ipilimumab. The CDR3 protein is CASSIRGSGTDTQYF. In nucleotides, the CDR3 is TGCGCCAGCAGCATCAGGGGCTCTGGCACAGATACGCAGTATTTT.